The clone carrying this T cell receptor (beta chain) turned up a few times. Its specificity is unknown. This sequence may be a read error, since a much larger clone differs from it by one base. Germline CDR1 reads SEHNR; CDR2 reads FQNEAQ (reference sequence). The CDR3 consists of 17 residues. This record comes from a study of T cells in Graves' hyperthyroidism and ophthalmopathy. There were TCR beta CDR3 regions amplified from RNA transcripts. The HTBI primer set was used in a first-round RT-PCR of the TCR CDR3. TCRdb used MiXCR to reprocess the multiplex PCR reads, holding one entry per CDR3 protein. The sample includes around 600,000 distinct CDR3 sequences, approximately 14% of them seen just once. Study observations and caveats: Onset of ophthalmopathy came a median 6.5 months after the model predicted it.

The TCR originated in a woman aged 50 to 60 with Graves' ophthalmopathy. What was sequenced was blood. J is TRBJ2-1 and V is TRBV7-9, with 9 bases identical to TRBD1. The CDR3: CASSQEGQGIVGNERFF. CDR3 bases: TGTGCCAGCAGCCAAGAAGGACAGGGGATCGTCGGCAATGAGCGGTTCTTC.